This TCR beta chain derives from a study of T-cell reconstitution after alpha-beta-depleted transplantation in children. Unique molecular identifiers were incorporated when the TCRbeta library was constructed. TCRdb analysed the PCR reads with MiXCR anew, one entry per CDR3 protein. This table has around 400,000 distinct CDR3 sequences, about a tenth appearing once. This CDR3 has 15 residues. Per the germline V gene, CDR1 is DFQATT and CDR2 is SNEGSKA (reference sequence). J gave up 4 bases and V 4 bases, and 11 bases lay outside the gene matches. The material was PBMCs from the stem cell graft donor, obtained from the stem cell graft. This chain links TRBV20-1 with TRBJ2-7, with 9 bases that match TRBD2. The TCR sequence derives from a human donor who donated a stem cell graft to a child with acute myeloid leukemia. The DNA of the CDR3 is TGCAGTGCTACCAACCCCGGTCTAGCGGGGTACGAGCAGTACTTC. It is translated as CSATNPGLAGYEQYF.